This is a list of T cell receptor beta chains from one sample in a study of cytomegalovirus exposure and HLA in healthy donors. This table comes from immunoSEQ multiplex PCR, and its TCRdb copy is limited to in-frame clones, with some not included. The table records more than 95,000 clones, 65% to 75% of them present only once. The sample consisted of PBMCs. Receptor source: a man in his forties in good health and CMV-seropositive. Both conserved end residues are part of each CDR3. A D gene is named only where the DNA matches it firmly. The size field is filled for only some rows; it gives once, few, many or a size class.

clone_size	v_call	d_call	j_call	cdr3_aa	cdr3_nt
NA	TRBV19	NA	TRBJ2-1	CASSIGQVYNEQFF	TGTGCCAGTAGTATAGGGCAGGTTTACAATGAGCAGTTCTTC
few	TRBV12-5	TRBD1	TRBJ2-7	CASASGQSYEQYF	TGTGCTAGTGCCTCGGGACAGTCCTACGAGCAGTACTTC
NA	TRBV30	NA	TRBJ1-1	CAWIRRENTEAFF	TGTGCCTGGATCCGCAGGGAGAACACTGAAGCTTTCTTT
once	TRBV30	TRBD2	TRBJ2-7	CAWSAAGGRYEQYF	TGTGCCTGGAGTGCCGCGGGGGGCCGGTACGAGCAGTACTTC
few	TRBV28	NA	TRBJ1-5	CASSLFSGDQPQHF	TGTGCCAGCAGTTTATTCTCGGGTGATCAGCCCCAGCATTTT
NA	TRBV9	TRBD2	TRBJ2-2	CASSVGWGASGRIETGELFF	TGTGCCAGCAGCGTAGGTTGGGGTGCTAGCGGGAGGATAGAAACCGGGGAGCTGTTTTTT
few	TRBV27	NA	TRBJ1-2	CASSYQATDYGYTF	TGTGCCAGCAGCTACCAGGCGACCGACTATGGCTACACCTTC
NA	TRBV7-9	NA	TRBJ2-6	CASSLVTGMANVLTF	TGTGCCAGCAGCTTAGTGACGGGAATGGCCAACGTCCTGACTTTC
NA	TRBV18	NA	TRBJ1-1	CASSPQGVVGTEAFF	TGTGCCAGCTCACCACAGGGGGTGGTTGGCACTGAAGCTTTCTTT
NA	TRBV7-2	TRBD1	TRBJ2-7	CASRPGTGLTYEQYF	TGTGCCAGCAGGCCCGGGACAGGGCTAACCTACGAGCAGTACTTC
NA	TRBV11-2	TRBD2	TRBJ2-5	CASSSFLAGDVETQYF	TGTGCCAGCAGCTCCTTCTTAGCGGGAGACGTAGAGACCCAGTACTTC
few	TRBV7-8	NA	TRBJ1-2	CASSDGQTRMIYGYTF	TGTGCCAGCAGCGATGGACAGACCCGAATGATCTATGGCTACACCTTC
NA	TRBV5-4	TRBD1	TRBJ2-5	CASSWAGQGLQETQYF	TGTGCCAGCAGCTGGGCGGGACAGGGGTTACAAGAGACCCAGTACTTC
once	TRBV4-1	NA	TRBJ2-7	CASSQDPPGLAYEQYF	TGCGCCAGCAGCCAAGATCCTCCAGGGCTGGCCTACGAGCAGTACTTC
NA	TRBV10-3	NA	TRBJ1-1	CATRTDLNTEAFF	TGTGCCACCAGGACGGACTTGAACACTGAAGCTTTCTTT
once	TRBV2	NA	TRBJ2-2	CASSVGGQGTGELFF	TGTGCCAGCAGTGTCGGGGGGCAAGGCACCGGGGAGCTGTTTTTT
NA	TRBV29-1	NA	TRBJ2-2	CSVEGLATNTGELFF	TGCAGCGTTGAGGGTCTAGCGACCAACACCGGGGAGCTGTTTTTT
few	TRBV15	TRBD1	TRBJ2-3	CATSRDSGGGADTQYF	TGTGCCACCAGCAGAGATTCAGGGGGTGGTGCAGATACGCAGTATTTT
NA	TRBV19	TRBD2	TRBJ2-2	CASSPGLVYTGELFF	TGTGCCAGTAGTCCAGGACTAGTGTACACCGGGGAGCTGTTTTTT
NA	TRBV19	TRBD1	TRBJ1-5	CASAGTGGNQPQHF	TGTGCCAGTGCCGGGACAGGGGGCAATCAGCCCCAGCATTTT
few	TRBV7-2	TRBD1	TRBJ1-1	CASRAGQGGNTEAFF	TGTGCCAGCAGGGCGGGACAGGGGGGAAACACTGAAGCTTTCTTT
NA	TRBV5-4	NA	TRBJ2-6	CASSLWQGTGANVLTF	TGTGCCAGCAGCTTGTGGCAGGGGACTGGGGCCAACGTCCTGACTTTC
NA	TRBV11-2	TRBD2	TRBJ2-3	CASSLVGGGTDTQYF	TGTGCCAGCAGCTTAGTGGGGGGGGGCACAGATACGCAGTATTTT
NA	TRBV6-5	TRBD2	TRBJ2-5	CASSRSGAGGETQYF	TGTGCCAGCAGTAGATCAGGAGCCGGGGGGGAGACCCAGTACTTC
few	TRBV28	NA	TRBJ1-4	CASSTRDKATNEKLFF	TGTGCCAGCAGTACCCGGGACAAAGCAACTAATGAAAAACTGTTTTTT
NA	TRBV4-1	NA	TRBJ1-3	CASSLEGMGLLGNTIYF	TGCGCCAGCAGCCTCGAGGGGATGGGACTCCTCGGAAACACCATATATTTT
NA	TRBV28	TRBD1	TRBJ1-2	CASRGGQLGGYTF	TGTGCCAGCAGGGGGGGACAGTTAGGTGGCTACACCTTC
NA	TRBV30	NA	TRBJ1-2	CAWSVHLNYGYTF	TGTGCCTGGAGTGTACACCTTAACTATGGCTACACCTTC
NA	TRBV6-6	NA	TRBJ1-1	CASRGRYGTEAFF	TGTGCCAGCAGGGGGCGATACGGGACTGAAGCTTTCTTT
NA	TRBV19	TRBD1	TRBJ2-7	CASSTGTGGLGYEQYF	TGTGCCAGTAGTACTGGGACAGGCGGTTTGGGCTACGAGCAGTACTTC
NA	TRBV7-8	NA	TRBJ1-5	CASSLLRQVSNQPQHF	TGTGCCAGCAGCTTGCTCAGACAGGTGAGCAATCAGCCCCAGCATTTT
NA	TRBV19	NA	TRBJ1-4	CASSISQGEKLFF	TGTGCCAGTAGCATTTCCCAGGGAGAAAAACTGTTTTTT